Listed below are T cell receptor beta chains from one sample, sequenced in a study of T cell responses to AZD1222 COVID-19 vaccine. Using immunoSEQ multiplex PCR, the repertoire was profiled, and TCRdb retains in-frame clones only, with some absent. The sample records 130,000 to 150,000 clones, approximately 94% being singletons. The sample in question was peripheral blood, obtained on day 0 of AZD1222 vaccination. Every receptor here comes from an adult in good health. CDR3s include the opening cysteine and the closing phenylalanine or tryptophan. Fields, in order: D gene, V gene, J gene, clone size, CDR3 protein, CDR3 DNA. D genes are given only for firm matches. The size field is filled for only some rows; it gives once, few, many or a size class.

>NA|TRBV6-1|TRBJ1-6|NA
CASSEIGDSPLHF
TGTGCCAGCAGTGAAATCGGGGATTCACCCCTCCACTTT
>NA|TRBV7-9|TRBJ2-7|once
CASSLALGDEQYF
TGTGCCAGCAGCTTAGCACTTGGTGACGAGCAGTACTTC
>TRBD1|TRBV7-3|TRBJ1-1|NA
CASSLTRTGDTEAFF
TGTGCCAGCAGCTTAACGAGGACAGGCGACACTGAAGCTTTCTTT
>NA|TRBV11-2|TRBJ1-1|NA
CASSLVWGEAFF
TGTGCCAGCAGCTTAGTTTGGGGGGAGGCTTTCTTT
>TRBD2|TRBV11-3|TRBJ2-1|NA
CASSLDSRLALNEQFF
TGTGCCAGCAGCTTAGATTCCAGACTAGCTTTAAACGAGCAGTTCTTC
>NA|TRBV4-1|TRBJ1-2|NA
CASSQDSFGGPYGYTF
TGCGCCAGCAGCCAAGATTCCTTTGGGGGGCCCTATGGCTACACCTTC
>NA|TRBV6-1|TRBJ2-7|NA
CASSDPASLGSLREQYF
TGTGCCAGCAGTGACCCTGCATCACTAGGGTCCTTGAGGGAGCAGTACTTC
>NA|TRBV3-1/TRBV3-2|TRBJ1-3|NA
CASSQRGAGNTIYF
TGTGCCAGCAGCCAAAGGGGAGCAGGAAACACCATATATTTT
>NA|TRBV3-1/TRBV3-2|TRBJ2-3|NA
CASSPGSDTQYF
TGTGCCAGCAGCCCCGGTTCAGATACGCAGTATTTT
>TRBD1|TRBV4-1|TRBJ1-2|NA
CASSQGPTGAKINYGYTF
TGCGCCAGCAGCCAAGGGCCAACAGGGGCCAAAATTAACTATGGCTACACCTTC
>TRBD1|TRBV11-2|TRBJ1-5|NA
CASSLGPRTGRNQPQHF
TGTGCCAGCAGCTTAGGACCCCGGACAGGGCGCAATCAGCCCCAGCATTTT
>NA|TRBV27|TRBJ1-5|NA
CASSRQSYQPQHF
TGTGCCAGCAGTAGACAGAGCTATCAGCCCCAGCATTTT
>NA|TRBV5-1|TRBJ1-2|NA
CASSATTADDGYTF
TGCGCCAGCAGCGCCACAACAGCCGACGATGGCTACACCTTC
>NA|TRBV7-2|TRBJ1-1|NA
CASSLRGVNTEAFF
TGTGCCAGCAGCTTAAGGGGTGTGAACACTGAAGCTTTCTTT
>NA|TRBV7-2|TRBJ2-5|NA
CASSLGPGRETQYF
TGTGCCAGCAGCTTAGGTCCAGGGCGGGAGACCCAGTACTTC
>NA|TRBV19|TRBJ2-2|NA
CASTRGFGTGELFF
TGTGCCAGCACCAGGGGATTCGGGACCGGGGAGCTGTTTTTT